The rows below give T cell receptor beta chains drawn from one sample of a study of cytomegalovirus exposure and HLA in healthy donors. Profiled with immunoSEQ multiplex PCR; TCRdb holds only in-frame clones, not every one. The sample consists of some 120,000 clones, approximately 80% of them appearing once. Input material: PBMCs. The receptors derive from a woman in her thirties or forties in good health and CMV-seropositive. Each CDR3 is given with its conserved first and last residue. D genes are given only for firm matches. Clone size is stated in some rows and not others, as once, few, many or a class when expanded.

V gene	J gene	D gene	CDR3 length	clone size	CDR3 protein	CDR3 DNA
TRBV30	TRBJ2-5	TRBD1	14	once	CAWSQGQGEETQYF	TGTGCCTGGAGCCAAGGACAGGGGGAAGAGACCCAGTACTTC
TRBV2	TRBJ1-6	.	15	.	CASSEQGSDNSPLHF	TGTGCCAGCAGTGAACAGGGATCGGATAATTCACCCCTCCACTTT
TRBV28	TRBJ2-2	TRBD2	16	.	CASSLLGLVGTGELFF	TGTGCCAGCAGTTTACTGGGACTAGTAGGTACCGGGGAGCTGTTTTTT
TRBV19	TRBJ2-3	.	15	.	CASSTGHSSTDTQYF	TGTGCCAGTAGTACGGGACATTCTAGCACAGATACGCAGTATTTT
TRBV7-2	TRBJ2-5	TRBD2	15	.	CASSSGGGSQETQYF	TGTGCCAGCAGCTCTGGGGGAGGGAGCCAAGAGACCCAGTACTTC
TRBV28	TRBJ2-5	.	16	few	CARRTSIEGRMETQYF	TGTGCCAGACGGACCTCGATTGAGGGGAGGATGGAGACCCAGTACTTC
TRBV30	TRBJ1-5	.	13	.	CAWRGGLGQPQHF	TGTGCCTGGCGGGGGGGCCTGGGTCAGCCCCAGCATTTT
TRBV28	TRBJ2-7	.	11	.	CASSLYREQYF	TGTGCCAGCAGTTTATACAGGGAGCAGTACTTC
TRBV5-1	TRBJ2-3	TRBD1	18	.	CASSFSPTGTGGTDTQYF	TGCGCCAGCAGCTTCTCGCCCACCGGGACAGGGGGCACAGATACGCAGTATTTT
TRBV9	TRBJ2-3	.	16	.	CASSVGLIALTDTQYF	TGTGCCAGCAGCGTAGGCTTGATAGCCCTAACAGATACGCAGTATTTT
TRBV28	TRBJ1-4	TRBD1	15	.	CATQGAGRFNEKLFF	TGTGCAACTCAGGGGGCGGGACGGTTTAATGAAAAACTGTTTTTT
TRBV5-5	TRBJ2-3	.	13	.	CASSLSGTDTQYF	TGTGCCAGCAGCTTGAGCGGCACAGATACGCAGTATTTT
TRBV6-1	TRBJ2-3	.	16	.	CASSEARDSYTDTQYF	TGTGCCAGCAGTGAAGCCCGGGACTCCTACACAGATACGCAGTATTTT
TRBV7-9	TRBJ2-5	TRBD2	15	.	CASSSGLAGQETQYF	TGTGCCAGCAGCTCTGGACTAGCGGGACAAGAGACCCAGTACTTC
TRBV28	TRBJ2-7	TRBD2	17	once	CASSSPYGAGGDVEQYF	TGTGCCAGCAGTTCTCCCTATGGAGCGGGAGGGGACGTCGAGCAGTACTTC
TRBV5-4	TRBJ2-7	TRBD2	15	.	CASSSTSGASYEQYF	TGTGCCAGCAGCTCGACTAGCGGGGCTTCCTACGAGCAGTACTTC
TRBV28	TRBJ2-7	TRBD2	13	.	CASSLGRANEQYF	TGTGCCAGCAGTTTGGGGAGGGCGAACGAGCAGTACTTC
TRBV19	TRBJ2-1	TRBD2	15	.	CASSILASGPQEQFF	TGTGCCAGTAGTATATTAGCTAGCGGTCCTCAGGAGCAGTTCTTC
TRBV6-4	TRBJ2-2	.	15	.	CASKIGQGNTGELFF	TGTGCCAGCAAGATTGGTCAGGGGAACACCGGGGAGCTGTTTTTT
TRBV7-2	TRBJ2-5	.	14	.	CASSLDYFQETQYF	TGTGCCAGCAGCTTAGACTACTTCCAAGAGACCCAGTACTTC
TRBV5-8	TRBJ2-7	.	12	.	CASRPTTYEQYF	TGTGCCAGCAGGCCTACTACTTACGAGCAGTACTTC
TRBV19	TRBJ1-5	TRBD1	18	.	CASNTGNRGPIRNQPQHF	TGTGCCAGTAACACCGGGAACAGGGGACCCATCCGTAATCAGCCCCAGCATTTT
TRBV18	TRBJ2-1	.	12	.	CASSPPLREQFF	TGTGCCAGCTCACCCCCCCTGCGTGAGCAGTTCTTC
TRBV5-1	TRBJ2-5	TRBD2	15	.	CASSLTSGEQETQYF	TGCGCCAGCAGCCTGACTAGCGGGGAACAAGAGACCCAGTACTTC
TRBV28	TRBJ2-3	TRBD2	15	.	CASSLLAGGTDTQYF	TGTGCCAGCAGTTTACTAGCGGGGGGAACAGATACGCAGTATTTT
TRBV11-2	TRBJ2-7	TRBD2	18	.	CASSLQAGSGRFSYEQYF	TGTGCCAGCAGCTTACAAGCAGGGAGCGGGAGGTTCTCCTACGAGCAGTACTTC
TRBV28	TRBJ2-3	TRBD2	14	few	CASSRAGSTDTQYF	TGTGCCAGCAGTAGAGCGGGGTCCACAGATACGCAGTATTTT
TRBV27	TRBJ1-2	.	13	.	CASSSRGSYGYTF	TGTGCCAGCAGTTCGAGAGGTTCTTATGGCTACACCTTC
TRBV4-1	TRBJ2-7	TRBD2	15	many	CASSQPGLAGREQYF	TGCGCCAGCAGCCAACCGGGACTAGCGGGGCGCGAGCAGTACTTC
TRBV30	TRBJ2-2	.	14	.	CAQLGQGGTGELFF	TGTGCCCAGCTCGGACAAGGGGGAACCGGGGAGCTGTTTTTT
TRBV2	TRBJ2-2	TRBD2	16	.	CASRPTSGRATGELFF	TGTGCCAGCAGACCGACTAGCGGGAGGGCCACCGGGGAGCTGTTTTTT
TRBV28	TRBJ2-1	TRBD2	15	.	CASSFTSGPWNEQFF	TGTGCCAGCAGTTTCACTAGCGGGCCGTGGAATGAGCAGTTCTTC
TRBV28	TRBJ2-3	TRBD2	16	few	CASTSPGLAATDTQYF	TGTGCCAGCACAAGCCCCGGACTAGCGGCGACAGATACGCAGTATTTT
TRBV19	TRBJ2-1	.	12	few	CASSIVRNEQFF	TGTGCCAGTAGTATAGTGAGGAATGAGCAGTTCTTC
TRBV30	TRBJ2-1	TRBD2	14	.	CAWSGLAGRNEQFF	TGTGCCTGGAGTGGTCTAGCGGGAAGGAATGAGCAGTTCTTC
TRBV2	TRBJ2-3	.	13	.	CASSPGLRDTQYF	TGTGCCAGCAGCCCGGGACTGAGAGATACGCAGTATTTT
TRBV2	TRBJ2-1	TRBD2	16	.	CASRGTSGRVVDEQFF	TGTGCCAGCAGGGGGACTAGCGGGAGGGTGGTCGATGAGCAGTTCTTC
TRBV30	TRBJ2-2	.	13	.	CAWSATGTGELFF	TGTGCCTGGAGCGCTACAGGCACCGGGGAGCTGTTTTTT
TRBV19	TRBJ2-7	TRBD1	14	.	CATRVPGQKNEQYF	TGTGCCACCCGGGTACCGGGACAGAAAAACGAGCAGTACTTC
TRBV18	TRBJ2-5	.	17	.	CASSPPSAGPFQETQYF	TGTGCCAGCTCACCACCGTCGGCAGGTCCGTTTCAAGAGACCCAGTACTTC
TRBV10-2	TRBJ2-2	TRBD1	16	.	CASSVGQGLGTGELFF	TGCGCCAGCAGTGTTGGACAGGGGTTAGGCACCGGGGAGCTGTTTTTT
TRBV7-8	TRBJ2-7	TRBD2	16	.	CASSPWPSGSSYEQYF	TGTGCCAGCAGCCCTTGGCCTAGCGGGAGTTCCTACGAGCAGTACTTC
TRBV23-1	TRBJ2-3	TRBD2	14	.	CASCSGRGPDTQYF	TGCGCCAGCTGCTCTGGGAGGGGCCCAGATACGCAGTATTTT
TRBV2	TRBJ1-5	.	14	.	CASTNSYSNQPQHF	TGTGCCAGCACGAACAGCTATAGCAATCAGCCCCAGCATTTT
TRBV19	TRBJ2-7	.	15	.	CASSITPGLPYEQYF	TGTGCCAGTAGTATCACCCCAGGGCTACCATACGAGCAGTACTTC
TRBV5-1	TRBJ2-5	TRBD2	15	.	CASSIGLAGGETQYF	TGCGCCAGCAGCATCGGACTAGCGGGAGGAGAGACCCAGTACTTC